The 18 T cell receptor beta chains below all came from one sample that was sequenced in a study of T cells in Graves' hyperthyroidism and ophthalmopathy. The TCR beta CDR3 regions underwent amplification using RNA transcripts as the source. Using the HTBI primer set, a first-round RT-PCR was run on the TCR CDR3. TCRdb used MiXCR to reprocess the multiplex PCR reads, holding one entry per CDR3 protein. This sample yields fewer than 900,000 distinct CDR3 sequences, of which around a sixth are seen a single time; 16% belongs to the top ten. The material sequenced was blood. All receptors derive from a woman between 50 and 59 years old with Graves' hyperthyroidism that later progressed to Graves' ophthalmopathy.

This clonotype showed up many times. The chain is built from TRBV20-1 and TRBJ1-2, with 9 bases identical to TRBD1. The CDR3 totals 13 residues. V dropped 6 bases and J dropped 4; count of bases not matched to a gene: 6. Germline V lookup: CDR1 DFQATT, CDR2 SNEGSKA (reference sequence). CDR3 DNA sequence: TGCAGTGCAACAGGGGGCGCTGGCTATGGCTACACCTTC. This sequence encodes CSATGGAGYGYTF.

This clonotype was counted at least ten times. The CDR3 reads CASSQESLSGNTEAFF. In DNA, the CDR3 is TGTGCCAGCAGCCAAGAGTCGTTATCCGGGAACACTGAAGCTTTCTTT. The chain recombines TRBV3-1 with TRBJ1-1; D not certain. The germline V and J ends were trimmed by 0 bases and 1 base, with 12 bases remaining between them. The CDR3 has 16 amino acids. The germline V gene has CDR1 LGHDT and CDR2 YNNKEL (reference sequence). The complete variable domain, with remaining parts taken from reference TRBV3-1 and TRBJ1-1, reads DTAVSQTPKYLVTQMGNDKSIKCEQNLGHDTMYWYKQDSKKFLKIMFSYNNKELIINETVPNRFSPKSPDKAHLNLHINSLELGDSAVYFCASSQESLSGNTEAFFGQGTRLTVV.

For this clonotype: A read error is possible here, since a much larger clone lies one base away. The chain links TRBV7-9 to TRBJ2-1, with D maybe TRBD2 (6 bases). Germline values: CDR1 SEHNR, CDR2 FQNEAQ (reference sequence). The CDR3 has 16 amino acids. The CDR3 reads CANSPEGGRRLYEQFF. DNA for the CDR3: TGTGCCAACAGCCCAGAAGGTGGGAGGCGGTTGTATGAGCAGTTCTTC.

This clonotype was observed a few times. V and J are TRBV6-4 and TRBJ2-1; 12 nucleotides match TRBD2. The CDR3 runs 14 residues. V dropped 4 bases and J dropped 9; count of bases not matched to a gene: 4. The V gene's germline CDR1 is MRHNA and CDR2 SNTAGT. In nucleotides, the CDR3 is TGTGCCAGCAGTGGGACTAGCGGGATCGGTGAGCAGTTCTTC. Protein sequence: CASSGTSGIGEQFF.

In its sample, this clonotype was seen many times. The V and J genes are TRBV11-2 and TRBJ1-2, with D maybe TRBD1 (6 bases). CDR1 SGHAT and CDR2 FQNNGV come from the germline V gene. V lost 0 bases to trimming and J lost 3 bases, with 8 bases between them. This CDR3 is built from 14 residues. In DNA form, the CDR3 reads TGTGCCAGCAGCTTAGATTCAGGGGACTATGGCTACACCTTC. Protein sequence: CASSLDSGDYGYTF.

This clonotype was recorded at least ten times. The chain carries TRBV11-3 and TRBJ2-1; TRBD2 might be the D (7 bases). V shed 8 bases and J shed 8 bases, with 16 bases lying between them. The CDR3 spans 13 residues. Per the germline V gene, CDR1 is SGHNT and CDR2 is YENEEA. CDR3 coding DNA: TGTGCCAGCGGCCGGGGGGCAGGCCATGAGCAGTTCTTC. Amino acids: CASGRGAGHEQFF.

This clonotype was recorded a few times. The chain recombines TRBV19 with TRBJ1-1; D uncertain. This CDR3 is 13 amino acids long. The germline V gene encodes CDR1 LNHDA and CDR2 SQIVND (reference sequence). V was trimmed by 4 bases and J by 5 bases, leaving 11 bases between them. CDR3 in amino acids: CASSTDGVTEAFF. The CDR3 DNA follows: TGTGCCAGTAGTACCGACGGGGTGACTGAAGCTTTCTTT.

The sample holds many counts of this clonotype. For the CDR3, the DNA is TGTGCCAGCAGCTTAGCCCCCCCTAACTACGAGCAGTACTTC. It codes for CASSLAPPNYEQYF. This chain joins TRBV11-2 and TRBJ2-7; D not resolved. Trimming took off 1 base at V and 3 bases at J, with 10 bases between the two ends. The CDR3 totals 14 residues. CDR1 SGHAT and CDR2 FQNNGV come from the germline V gene.

This clonotype was observed a handful of times. V usage is TRBV5-1 and J usage is TRBJ2-6, with a tentative D call TRBD1 (6 bases). CDR3 length: 17 amino acids. Germline V gene data show CDR1 as SGHRS and CDR2 as YFSETQ. Trimming removed 0 bases from V and 0 bases from J, with 10 bases in between. The CDR3 sequence is CASSLVRGGSGANVLTF. CDR3 nucleotides: TGCGCCAGCAGCTTGGTCCGAGGGGGCTCTGGGGCCAACGTCCTGACTTTC.

The V gene is TRBV7-9, the J gene TRBJ1-4, with TRBD1 as a possible D gene (5 bases). Germline loops: CDR1 SEHNR, CDR2 FQNEAQ (reference sequence). The CDR3 totals 13 residues. The V gene lost 5 bases and the J gene lost 4 bases, with 8 bases spanning the gap. CDR3 protein: CASSMTVNEKLFF. CDR3 coding DNA: TGTGCCAGCAGCATGACAGTTAATGAAAAACTGTTTTTT.

This clonotype has a single count. The rearrangement uses TRBV6-2 or TRBV6-3 and TRBJ1-1; D may be TRBD1 (6 bases). This CDR3 contains 14 residues. Germline assignment: CDR1 MNHEY and CDR2 SVGEGT. Deletions cut 10 bases from V and 1 base from J, with 16 bases between. This CDR3 is CAITKGGPNTEAFF. The CDR3 region has the DNA TGTGCCATCACAAAGGGGGGGCCGAACACTGAAGCTTTCTTT.

Many counts were recorded for this clonotype. The J gene is TRBJ2-7, the V gene TRBV12-3 or TRBV12-4; TRBD1 aligns across 7 bases. The V segment lost 2 bases and the J segment 6 bases; nucleotides outside the gene matches: 7. The CDR3 loop spans 14 amino acids. CDR3 sequence: CASSLYEGAGEQYF. DNA for the CDR3: TGTGCCAGCAGTTTATATGAGGGGGCAGGCGAGCAGTACTTC.

V is TRBV6-1 and J is TRBJ2-1; D is ambiguous. The CDR3 totals 15 residues. Germline CDR1 MNHNS, CDR2 SASEGT. With 6 bases removed from V and 3 bases from J, the gap between germline ends came to 15 bases. The CDR3 sequence is CASRKPGPLYNEQFF. CDR3 DNA sequence: TGTGCCAGCAGAAAACCCGGGCCACTCTACAATGAGCAGTTCTTC.

The rearrangement links TRBV11-2 to TRBJ2-7, with D possibly TRBD1 on 5 matching bases. The V and J ends lost 5 bases and 2 bases respectively, with 13 bases between them. This CDR3 has 14 amino acids. Germline V gene lookup returns CDR1 SGHAT and CDR2 FQNNGV. CDR3 coding DNA: TGTGCCAGCAGCCCAGGGTCGATTCCCTACGAGCAGTACTTC. Its protein product is CASSPGSIPYEQYF.

This clonotype was found many times. The genes are TRBV5-1 and TRBJ2-7; 8 bases align to TRBD2. The junction had 10 bases not matched to a gene; V was cut back by 5 bases and J by 3 bases. The CDR3 runs 15 residues. Per germline, CDR1 SGHRS and CDR2 YFSETQ. In DNA form, the CDR3 reads TGCGCCAGCAGTAGCGGGGCTACACCTAACTACGAGCAGTACTTC. Translating it yields CASSSGATPNYEQYF.

In its sample, this clonotype was seen a few times. The chain couples TRBV10-1 to TRBJ2-2; D might be TRBD1 or TRBD2, each matching 6 bases. The V gene's germline CDR1 is WNHNN and CDR2 SYGVQD (reference sequence). The germline V and J ends were trimmed by 2 bases and 11 bases, with 18 bases remaining between them. This CDR3 comprises 15 residues. CDR3 bases: TGCGCCAGCAGTGAGAACCTGGGGGGCTTCGGAGAGCTGTTTTTT. Translated, it gives CASSENLGGFGELFF.

This clonotype was counted a few times. This rearrangement joins TRBV4-2 to TRBJ2-7; the match to TRBD2 covers 8 bases. V shed 4 bases, J shed 2 bases, and the junction held 4 bases outside the gene matches. From germline, CDR1 is LGHNA and CDR2 YNFKEQ. The CDR3 length is 14 residues. The CDR3 DNA is TGTGCCAGCAGCCGTTCGGGGGGGGCCTACGAGCAGTACTTC. It encodes CASSRSGGAYEQYF.

The chain links TRBV6-1 to TRBJ2-5; 10 bases are shared with TRBD1. CDR1 is MNHNS and CDR2 is SASEGT in the germline V gene. Losses at the gene ends were 6 bases for V and 2 bases for J; bases not matched to a gene: 3. The CDR3 totals 14 residues. CDR3 protein: CASRDRGLQETQYF. As DNA, the CDR3 is TGTGCCAGCAGAGACAGGGGGCTTCAAGAGACCCAGTACTTC.